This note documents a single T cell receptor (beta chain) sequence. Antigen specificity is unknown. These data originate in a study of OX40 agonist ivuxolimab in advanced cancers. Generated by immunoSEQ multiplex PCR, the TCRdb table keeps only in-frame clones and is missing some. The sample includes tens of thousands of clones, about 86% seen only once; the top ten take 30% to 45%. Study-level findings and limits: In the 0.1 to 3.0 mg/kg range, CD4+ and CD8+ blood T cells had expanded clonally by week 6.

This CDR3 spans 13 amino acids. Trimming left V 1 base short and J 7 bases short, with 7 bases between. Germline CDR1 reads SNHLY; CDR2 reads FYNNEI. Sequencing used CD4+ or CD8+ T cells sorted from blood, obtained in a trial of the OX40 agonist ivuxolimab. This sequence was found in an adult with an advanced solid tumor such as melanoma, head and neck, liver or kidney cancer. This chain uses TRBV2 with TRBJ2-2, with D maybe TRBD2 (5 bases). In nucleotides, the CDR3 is TGTGCCAGCAGTGAAGAGACTATCGGGGAGCTGTTTTTT. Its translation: CASSEETIGELFF.